The 18 T cell receptor beta chains below come from one sample, sequenced in a study of Ad26.COV2.S vaccination and SARS-CoV-2 variants. Profiling relied on immunoSEQ multiplex PCR, and the TCRdb table lists in-frame clones only, not all of them. The sample shows around 340,000 clones, roughly 90% of them seen only once. Treatment noted: roughly 19 received Ad26.COV2.S at low or high dose, single or two shots; about 5 received placebo; per-sample allocation not given. Specimen acquisition occurred on day 63 following the initial vaccine or placebo injection. The starting material was peripheral blood, obtained in a trial of Ad26.COV2.S vaccine versus placebo. Every receptor here comes from a person between 18 and 59 years old who received the Ad26.COV2.S COVID-19 vaccine or a placebo.

This sequence joins TRBV7-9 and TRBJ2-1; 11 bases align to TRBD1. Germline-derived CDR1 and CDR2 are SEHNR and FQNEAQ (reference sequence). CDR3 length equals 16 residues. Trimming removed 4 bases from V and 12 bases from J; junction bases left unmatched: 14. The CDR3 is CASSYTLGTGGRMQFF. In DNA form, the CDR3 reads TGTGCCAGCAGCTATACCTTGGGGACAGGGGGACGAATGCAGTTCTTC.

The chain carries TRBV4-3 and TRBJ2-6, with a possible D match to TRBD2 (5 bases). In germline, CDR1 is LGHNA, CDR2 YSLEER. This CDR3 has 17 amino acids. The V end lost 0 bases, the J end lost 2 bases, and 11 bases lay between the germline ends. CDR3 region: CASSQEPPGTGANVLTF. The CDR3 nucleotides read TGCGCCAGCAGCCAAGAACCGCCGGGGACTGGGGCCAACGTCCTGACTTTC.

This clone has just one count. The rearrangement joins TRBV25-1 to TRBJ2-7; D tentatively fits TRBD1 or TRBD2 (5 bases each). Germline V gene data show CDR1 as MGHDK and CDR2 as SYGVNS. V was cut by 4 bases and J by 2 bases, with 9 bases left in between. This CDR3 has 13 residues. The CDR3 bases are TGTGCCAGCAGTGTGGGGGATACCTACGAGCAGTACTTC. It specifies CASSVGDTYEQYF.

This clone was counted a few times. This chain links TRBV7-2 with TRBJ2-5, with 10 bases aligning to TRBD2. V gave up 5 bases and J gave up 2 bases; unmatched junction bases: 8. CDR1 is SGHTA, CDR2 FQGNSA, per germline. The CDR3 totals 16 residues. CDR3 DNA: TGTGCCAGCAGCCTTCTAGCGGGGGCCTCTCAAGAGACCCAGTACTTC. Translated, it gives CASSLLAGASQETQYF.

The rearrangement uses TRBV27 and TRBJ1-1; D gene uncertain. The germline gives CDR1 MNHEY, CDR2 SMNVEV (reference sequence). V lost 5 bases to trimming and J lost 5 bases, with 12 bases between them. This CDR3 comprises 13 residues. CDR3 sequence (DNA): TGTGCCAGCAGTAAAATATCATATACTGAAGCTTTCTTT. This gives the protein CASSKISYTEAFF.

This clone was seen only a few times. V gene TRBV2 combines with J gene TRBJ1-2; D possibly corresponds to TRBD1 (5 bases). Germline-derived CDR1 and CDR2 are SNHLY and FYNNEI. V lost 4 bases to trimming and J lost 5 bases, with 14 bases between them. The CDR3 covers 14 residues. As DNA, the CDR3 is TGTGCCAGCAGTGTCAGTGTTGGGGCTTATGGCTACACCTTC. Protein product: CASSVSVGAYGYTF.

The V call is TRBV5-1, the J call TRBJ2-7; 7 bases align to TRBD2. V trimming: 4 bases; J trimming: 6 bases; junction bases outside the gene matches: 10. CDR3 size: 14 residues. The germline CDR1 and CDR2 sequences are SGHRS and YFSETQ. CDR3 DNA: TGCGCCAGCAGCCCGGGGGTGGGAGGGAGCGAGCAGTACTTC. Its translation is CASSPGVGGSEQYF.

Remarks on this clone: Within the sample, other DNA sequences also encode this same CDR3. This sequence joins TRBV7-8 and TRBJ2-1; D unclear. Trimming shortened V by 5 bases and J by 4 bases, and 9 bases separated the two germline ends. CDR1 is SGHVS, CDR2 FQNEAQ, per germline. The CDR3 contains 13 residues. The CDR3 bases are TGTGCCAGCAGCACCGGAACTTACAATGAGCAGTTCTTC. This gives the protein CASSTGTYNEQFF.

Ten or more counts support this clone. The CDR3 reads CASSPGLAGGAYEQYF. CDR3 bases: TGCGCCAGCAGTCCGGGACTAGCGGGAGGGGCCTACGAGCAGTACTTC. This chain uses TRBV4-3 with TRBJ2-7; 16 positions match TRBD2. Germline assignment: CDR1 LGHNA and CDR2 YSLEER. This CDR3 contains 16 residues. V lost 6 bases and J lost 2; bases outside the gene matches: 4.

The chain carries TRBV14 and TRBJ1-1; D perhaps matches TRBD1 (5 bases). The V gene lost 4 bases and the J gene lost 2 bases, with 11 bases spanning the gap. There are 14 residues in the CDR3. Germline assignment: CDR1 SGHDN and CDR2 FVKESK. The CDR3 DNA sequence: TGTGCCAGCAGCCTCACAGGAACCAACACTGAAGCTTTCTTT. Translation gives CASSLTGTNTEAFF.

The V gene is TRBV28, the J gene TRBJ1-1, with TRBD1 matching 7 bases. Germline CDR1 MDHEN, CDR2 SYDVKM. The V and J ends lost 5 bases and 7 bases, in that order; junction bases with no gene match: 10. The CDR3 length is 14 residues. CDR3 protein: CASSLTGTHGEAFF. Here the CDR3 DNA reads TGTGCCAGCAGTCTGACAGGGACCCATGGTGAAGCTTTCTTT.

The V call is TRBV5-1, the J call TRBJ2-3; 8 bases line up with TRBD1. Germline lookup yields CDR1 SGHRS and CDR2 YFSETQ. With V trimmed by 4 bases and J by 6 bases, 13 bases remained unmatched. This CDR3 contains 16 residues. CDR3 coding DNA: TGCGCCAGCAGCCGGGGGCAGGGGGCTGCCTGGGATACGCAGTATTTT. Its translation: CASSRGQGAAWDTQYF.

This clone has a single count. V gene TRBV28 combines with J gene TRBJ2-1, with 10 bases lining up with TRBD1. The V and J ends lost 6 bases and 8 bases, in that order; junction bases with no gene match: 10. Germline loops: CDR1 MDHEN, CDR2 SYDVKM. The CDR3 has 15 amino acids. The CDR3 sequence is CASRRDRGRYDEQFF. CDR3 coding DNA: TGTGCCAGCAGGCGCGACAGGGGGCGGTACGATGAGCAGTTCTTC.

The chain recombines TRBV19 with TRBJ2-5; a weak D match, TRBD2 (6 bases). Trimming removed 6 bases at V and 5 bases at J, with 16 bases between. The CDR3 consists of 14 residues. In germline, CDR1 is LNHDA, CDR2 SQIVND (reference sequence). The CDR3 protein is CASSPGLRYETQYF. CDR3 nucleotides: TGTGCCAGTAGCCCGGGACTCCGGTATGAGACCCAGTACTTC.

This CDR3 is CASSQGQGAGEKLFF. The DNA of the CDR3 is TGTGCCAGCAGCCAAGGTCAGGGGGCCGGTGAAAAACTGTTTTTT. This chain links TRBV4-2 with TRBJ1-4; TRBD1 matches 8 bases. Germline lookup yields CDR1 LGHNA and CDR2 YNFKEQ. Unmatched junction bases numbered 5, after V lost 1 base and J lost 7 bases. The CDR3 spans 15 residues.

The chain joins TRBV4-3 to TRBJ1-6; D is uncertain. CDR1 and CDR2 from the germline V gene are LGHNA and YSLEER. The CDR3 covers 19 residues. The germline V and J ends were trimmed by 0 bases and 6 bases, with 21 bases remaining between them. The CDR3 is CASSQDRWPTPRVNSPLHF. The CDR3, as DNA: TGCGCCAGCAGCCAAGACCGATGGCCCACTCCGCGCGTTAATTCACCCCTCCACTTT.

DNA of the CDR3: TGTGCCTGGAGTGCCGGACTAGCGGGGTACAATGAGCAGTTCTTC. This encodes CAWSAGLAGYNEQFF. V gene TRBV30 combines with J gene TRBJ2-1, with 12 positions matching TRBD2. Trimming cost V 1 base and J 4 bases; bases outside gene matches: 2. Germline CDR1 and CDR2: GTSNPN and SVGIG (reference sequence). This CDR3 is 15 amino acids long.

This sequence joins TRBV7-3 and TRBJ2-1, with D maybe TRBD1 (6 bases). V gave up 5 bases and J gave up 5 bases, with 10 bases separating them. The CDR3 extends over 13 amino acids. Germline V gene lookup returns CDR1 SGHTA and CDR2 FQGTGA. As DNA, the CDR3 is TGTGCCAGCAGCCCCGGGACAAACAATGAGCAGTTCTTC. Translated: CASSPGTNNEQFF.